Sequencing of this T cell receptor (beta chain) was carried out in a study of blood T cells in healthy people across ages. Across the whole study: Capturing about one barcoded beta molecule per two T cells was achieved by template switching.

Study observations and caveats: Age showed a roughly linear inverse relationship with TCR beta diversity per million T cells. Estimates of diversity drawn from one million T cells were considered underestimates.

This clonotype was seen a handful of times. No antigen is known for it. PCR was performed a second time for about 7 to 12 cycles using a sample-barcoded 5' primer and a J-beta primer mix. Tags on each cDNA molecule came from a template-switch adaptor with 12 random nucleotides. From the 5' RACE reads, TCRdb called clonotypes with MiXCR, one entry per CDR3 protein. Among around 1,600,000 distinct CDR3 sequences listed, 35% to 45% were seen once. Losses at the gene ends were 6 bases for V and 1 base for J; bases not matched to a gene: 7. CDR1 is SEHNR and CDR2 is FQNEAQ in the germline V gene (reference sequence). The CDR3 totals 16 residues.

The TCR was taken from a young woman in good health. The chain recombines TRBV7-9 with TRBJ2-1; 9 positions agree with TRBD1. Sequencing was performed on blood. CDR3: CASSTTGGRSYNEQFF. CDR3 nucleotide sequence: TGTGCCAGCAGTACTACAGGGGGCAGGTCCTACAATGAGCAGTTCTTC.